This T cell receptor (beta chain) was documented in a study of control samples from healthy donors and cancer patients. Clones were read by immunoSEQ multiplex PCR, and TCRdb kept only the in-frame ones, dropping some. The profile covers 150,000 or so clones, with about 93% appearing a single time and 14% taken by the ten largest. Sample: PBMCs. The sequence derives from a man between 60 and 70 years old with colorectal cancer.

The CDR3 loop is CATSRDRAYEQYF. As DNA, the CDR3 is TGTGCCACCTCCCGGGACAGGGCCTACGAGCAGTACTTC. The chain recombines TRBV6-5 with TRBJ2-7; TRBD1 matches at 9 bases. V trimming: 10 bases; J trimming: 2 bases; junction bases outside the gene matches: 6. The CDR3 has 13 amino acids. Germline V gene data show CDR1 as MNHEY and CDR2 as SVGAGI.